This is a list of T cell receptor beta chains from one sample in a study of blood T cell repertoires in COVID-19. Sequencing used immunoSEQ multiplex PCR; TCRdb keeps in-frame clones, though not all of them. The data hold tens of thousands of clones, with 88% observed a single time. The specimen was peripheral blood. Receptors were obtained from a human donor in a cohort sampled during active COVID-19. Each CDR3 is given with its conserved first and last residue. A D gene is named only where the DNA matches it firmly. The size field is filled for only some rows; it gives once, few, many or a size class.

>TRBV15|18|TRBD1|NA|TRBJ2-2
CATSRASRTGSNTGELFF
TGTGCCACCAGCAGAGCCTCTAGGACAGGGTCTAACACCGGGGAGCTGTTTTTT
>TRBV18|15|TRBD2|NA|TRBJ2-3
CASSLTSGGQDTQYF
TGTGCCAGCTCACTGACTAGCGGGGGGCAAGATACGCAGTATTTT
>TRBV5-1|12|NA|NA|TRBJ2-3
CASSLEPGTQYF
TGCGCCAGCAGCTTAGAACCGGGTACGCAGTATTTT
>TRBV6-5|13|NA|NA|TRBJ1-3
CASSPYTGNTIYF
TGTGCCAGCAGTCCTTACACTGGAAACACCATATATTTT
>TRBV24-1|12|TRBD1|few|TRBJ1-2
CATSTGGVGYTF
TGTGCCACCAGTACAGGGGGCGTTGGCTACACCTTC
>TRBV14|16|NA|NA|TRBJ1-6
CASSQGTARSSSPLHF
TGTGCCAGCAGCCAAGGGACGGCCCGTTCTAGCTCACCCCTCCACTTT
>TRBV29-1|14|TRBD1|NA|TRBJ2-7
CSVDSGTGFFEQYF
TGCAGCGTTGATTCCGGGACAGGGTTCTTCGAGCAGTACTTC
>TRBV7-9|15|NA|NA|TRBJ2-7
CASSPHQHDFYEQYF
TGTGCCAGCAGCCCCCACCAGCACGACTTCTACGAGCAGTACTTC
>TRBV7-9|15|TRBD1|once|TRBJ1-4
CASSLDRGLFEKLFF
TGTGCCAGCAGCCTCGACAGGGGGTTATTTGAAAAACTGTTTTTT
>TRBV3-1/TRBV3-2|12|NA|once|TRBJ2-5
CASSLGTGTQYF
TGTGCCAGCAGCCTGGGCACTGGAACCCAGTACTTC
>TRBV19|13|TRBD1|NA|TRBJ1-1
CASSSRDRGKAFF
TGTGCCAGTAGTTCAAGGGACAGGGGAAAAGCTTTCTTT
>TRBV19|15|NA|NA|TRBJ2-5
CASSIRRVRQETQYF
TGTGCCAGTAGTATAAGGAGGGTCCGACAAGAGACCCAGTACTTC
>TRBV5-8|14|TRBD1|once|TRBJ2-7
CASSLDRGLYEQYF
TGTGCCAGCAGCTTGGACAGGGGGCTCTACGAGCAGTACTTC
>TRBV15|14|TRBD1|NA|TRBJ1-3
CATSRGGQGDTIYF
TGTGCCACCAGCAGAGGCGGACAGGGAGACACCATATATTTT
>TRBV5-1|15|NA|NA|TRBJ1-4
CASSLAATGNEKLFF
TGCGCCAGCAGCTTGGCGGCCACAGGGAATGAAAAACTGTTTTTT
>TRBV5-1|11|NA|once|TRBJ2-3
CASSFEETSSF
TGCGCCAGCAGCTTCGAGGAGACTAGTTCGTTC
>TRBV5-1|14|TRBD1|NA|TRBJ1-4
CASSWDSNNEKLFF
TGCGCCAGCAGCTGGGACAGTAATAATGAAAAACTGTTTTTT
>TRBV6-2/TRBV6-3|17|TRBD1|NA|TRBJ2-2
CASSPGQGRTNTGELFF
TGTGCCAGCAGCCCGGGACAGGGAAGGACGAACACCGGGGAGCTGTTTTTT
>TRBV6-5|13|NA|NA|TRBJ1-5
CASSTQGNQPQHF
TGTGCCAGCAGTACGCAGGGAAATCAGCCCCAGCATTTT
>TRBV11-2|15|TRBD1|once|TRBJ1-1
CASSPGGIRNTEAFF
TGTGCCAGCAGCCCAGGGGGAATACGGAACACTGAAGCTTTCTTT
>TRBV16|19|NA|once|TRBJ1-5
CASSQSTGTVFHSNQPQHF
TGTGCCAGCAGCCAATCGACGGGAACAGTTTTCCATAGCAATCAGCCCCAGCATTTT
>TRBV6-2/TRBV6-3|15|TRBD2|NA|TRBJ2-5
CASSYSERGEETQYF
TGTGCCAGCAGTTACTCGGAGCGGGGGGAAGAGACCCAGTACTTC
>TRBV19|15|TRBD2|NA|TRBJ2-1
CASHSLAGGVNEQFF
TGTGCCAGTCATTCGCTAGCGGGAGGAGTCAATGAGCAGTTCTTC
>TRBV12-2|16|NA|NA|TRBJ2-1
CASRYPSGRSYNEQFF
TGTGCAAGTCGCTATCCTAGCGGCCGCTCCTACAATGAGCAGTTCTTC
>TRBV4-3|12|NA|once|TRBJ1-2
CASSQDYYGYTF
TGCGCCAGCAGCCAAGATTATTATGGCTACACCTTC
>TRBV18|14|NA|NA|TRBJ2-5
CASSQGPAVETQYF
TGTGCCAGCTCCCAGGGGCCGGCGGTAGAGACCCAGTACTTC
>TRBV2|15|TRBD2|NA|TRBJ2-1
CASRATGLAVNEQFF
TGTGCCAGCCGAGCCACGGGACTAGCGGTCAATGAGCAGTTCTTC
>TRBV30|14|NA|few|TRBJ1-5
CAWSGGSQRGPQHF
TGTGCCTGGAGTGGGGGCAGCCAACGCGGGCCCCAGCATTTT
>TRBV7-3|15|NA|NA|TRBJ2-1
CASSSHLSSYNEQFF
TGTGCCAGCAGCTCTCACTTGAGCTCCTACAATGAGCAGTTCTTC
>TRBV27|15|TRBD1|NA|TRBJ1-5
CASSASTGGSQPQHF
TGTGCCAGCAGTGCATCGACAGGGGGTAGTCAGCCCCAGCATTTT
>TRBV28|11|NA|NA|TRBJ1-5
CASYSNQPQHF
TGTGCCAGCTATAGCAATCAGCCCCAGCATTTT